What follows are 29 T cell receptor beta chains derived from one specimen sequenced in a study of T-cell memory formation after mild COVID-19. TCRdb passed the 5' RACE reads through MiXCR, listing each CDR3 protein once. Among roughly 350,000 distinct CDR3 sequences, roughly 13% were seen once, and the ten largest hold about 20%. Sequences were obtained from PBMCs or a T cell subset sorted from them (not recorded which). These receptors originate from a man younger than 35 who had mild COVID-19 (a few samples of this study predate the infection). Cell type and time point are not known.

J is TRBJ2-3 and V is TRBV7-2; D possibly corresponds to TRBD2 (6 bases). CDR3 size: 15 residues. The germline gives CDR1 SGHTA, CDR2 FQGNSA. The germline V and J ends were trimmed by 3 bases and 6 bases, with 16 bases remaining between them. The CDR3 sequence: CASSFRDLKGDTQYF. The CDR3 DNA reads as TGTGCCAGCAGCTTTCGGGACTTAAAAGGGGATACGCAGTATTTT. Supplemented by reference TRBV7-2 and TRBJ2-3, the full variable domain reads GAGVSQSPSNKVTEKGKDVELRCDPISGHTALYWYRQSLGQGLEFLIYFQGNSAPDKSGLPSDRFSAERTGGSVSTLTIQRTQQEDSAVYLCASSFRDLKGDTQYFGPGTRLTVL.

V usage is TRBV5-5 and J usage is TRBJ2-1, with 8 bases lining up with TRBD1. The CDR3 contains 13 residues. Germline V gene lookup returns CDR1 SGHKS and CDR2 YYEKEE (reference sequence). After removal of 4 bases from V and 6 bases from J, the junction contained 3 bases not matched to a gene. CDR3 DNA: TGTGCCAGCAGCAAACAGGGGGTCAATGAGCAGTTCTTC. It encodes CASSKQGVNEQFF.

This clonotype showed up many times. The chain joins TRBV9 to TRBJ2-3; 8 bases map to TRBD1. The CDR3 consists of 18 residues. Germline loops: CDR1 SGDLS, CDR2 YYNGEE. The trim removed 3 bases at V and 3 bases at J, leaving 15 bases unmatched. The CDR3 is CASSAGLLGRGQTDTQYF. Here the CDR3 DNA reads TGTGCCAGCAGCGCAGGTCTCCTCGGCAGGGGGCAAACAGATACGCAGTATTTT.

The gene calls are TRBV28 and TRBJ1-1, with D unclear. Trimming removed 5 bases at V and 0 bases at J, with 13 bases between. Germline V CDR1 and CDR2: MDHEN, SYDVKM. The length of the CDR3 is 15 residues. CDR3 amino acids: CASSPPAAMNTEAFF. The CDR3 region has the DNA TGTGCCAGCAGTCCCCCGGCGGCGATGAACACTGAAGCTTTCTTT.

This clonotype was observed many times. The chain joins TRBV2 to TRBJ2-5; 10 nucleotides match TRBD2. Germline values: CDR1 SNHLY, CDR2 FYNNEI. The length of the CDR3 is 15 residues. V was pared by 6 bases and J by 1 base, with 5 bases of the junction left unmatched. The CDR3 nucleotides read TGTGCCAGCAGGAGCGGGGGGGGACCCCAAGAGACCCAGTACTTC. This gives the protein CASRSGGGPQETQYF. The whole variable domain, remainder taken from reference TRBV2 and TRBJ2-5, is EPEVTQTPSHQVTQMGQEVILRCVPISNHLYFYWYRQILGQKVEFLVSFYNNEISEKSEIFDDQFSVERPDGSNFTLKIRSTKLEDSAMYFCASRSGGGPQETQYFGPGTRLLVL.

The J gene is TRBJ2-5, the V gene TRBV7-9; TRBD2 agrees at 7 bases. This CDR3 is built from 15 residues. V lost 1 base, J lost 2 bases, and 4 bases stayed unmatched. Germline-derived CDR1 and CDR2 are SEHNR and FQNEAQ (reference sequence). The CDR3 DNA follows: TGTGCCAGCAGCTTAGTTCAGCGGGGACAAGAGACCCAGTACTTC. Translated, it gives CASSLVQRGQETQYF.

The chain joins TRBV4-3 to TRBJ2-1, with 8 bases that match TRBD2. CDR3 length: 20 amino acids. Per the germline V gene, CDR1 is LGHNA and CDR2 is YSLEER. With V trimmed by 0 bases and J by 2 bases, 15 bases remained unmatched. Here the CDR3 reads CASSQDYARGAYGPYNEQFF. In DNA form, the CDR3 reads TGCGCCAGCAGCCAAGATTACGCGCGGGGGGCCTACGGGCCCTACAATGAGCAGTTCTTC.

This clonotype appeared a few times. The chain joins TRBV4-1 to TRBJ2-5; the D is unclear. The germline V and J ends were trimmed by 2 bases and 0 bases, with 16 bases remaining between them. The CDR3 is 17 residues long. CDR1 MGHRA and CDR2 YSYEKL come from the germline V gene. The CDR3 DNA is TGCGCCAGCAGCCAACGCCGGCCCGGACGGAACCAAGAGACCCAGTACTTC. Its protein is CASSQRRPGRNQETQYF.

This clonotype was counted ten times or more. This sequence joins TRBV23-1 and TRBJ2-5, with 7 nucleotides matching TRBD1. TRBV23-1 is identified as an open reading frame with a role that is uncertain. Trimming cost V 7 bases and J 0 bases; bases outside gene matches: 17. The CDR3 extends over 18 amino acids. This CDR3 reads CASTPLHRDRLNQETQYF. As DNA, the CDR3 is TGCGCCAGCACCCCTCTGCACCGGGACAGACTTAACCAAGAGACCCAGTACTTC.

At least ten counts were recorded for this clonotype. The rearrangement joins TRBV10-3 to TRBJ2-3; D is possibly TRBD2 (6 bases). Germline assignment: CDR1 ENHRY and CDR2 SYGVKD. This CDR3 is 16 amino acids long. V lost 0 bases and J lost 4, with 14 bases in between. The DNA of the CDR3 is TGTGCCATCAGTGAGTCTGGAGGGGATGGGCCAGATACGCAGTATTTT. It encodes CAISESGGDGPDTQYF.

This clonotype has just a few counts. The chain uses TRBV20-1 and TRBJ2-3; TRBD2 aligns across 11 bases. There are 16 residues in the CDR3. V lost 5 bases, J lost 4 bases, and 11 bases stayed unmatched. Germline CDR1 and CDR2: DFQATT and SNEGSKA (reference sequence). CDR3 region: CSARDTSGGFSDTQYF. Written as DNA, the CDR3 is TGCAGTGCTCGTGATACTAGCGGGGGATTTTCAGATACGCAGTATTTT.

This clonotype was seen only a few times. This chain connects TRBV7-2 to TRBJ2-5; D perhaps matches TRBD1 (6 bases). Trimming took off 5 bases at V and 1 base at J, with 11 bases between the two ends. The length of the CDR3 is 14 residues. Looked up from germline, CDR1 is SGHTA and CDR2 is FQGNSA. The CDR3 DNA follows: TGTGCCAGCAGCGCGACAGGAGCCCAAGAGACCCAGTACTTC. Amino acids: CASSATGAQETQYF.

V is TRBV30 and J is TRBJ2-5, with TRBD2 matching over 9 bases. The junction had 3 bases not matched to a gene; V was cut back by 2 bases and J by 8 bases. CDR1 and CDR2 (germline): GTSNPN, SVGIG (reference sequence). There are 12 residues in the CDR3. The CDR3 DNA sequence: TGTGCCTGGAGTCCGGGACTAGCAACCCAGTACTTC. Translating it yields CAWSPGLATQYF.

This clonotype was found a few times. This chain uses TRBV6-2 or TRBV6-3 with TRBJ1-2; no definite D call. CDR1 is MNHEY and CDR2 is SVGEGT in the germline V gene. CDR3 length equals 14 residues. Trimming left V 2 bases short and J 2 bases short, with 9 bases between. In nucleotides, the CDR3 is TGTGCCAGCAGTTACGGACTGACGAACTATGGCTACACCTTC. Encoded protein: CASSYGLTNYGYTF.

J is TRBJ2-6 and V is TRBV10-3, with 11 bases matching TRBD1. There are 16 residues in the CDR3. V trimming: 10 bases; J trimming: 0 bases; junction bases outside the gene matches: 5. CDR1 and CDR2 (germline): ENHRY, SYGVKD. CDR3: CATPGQGVSGANVLTF. CDR3 nucleotides: TGTGCCACCCCGGGACAGGGGGTCTCTGGGGCCAACGTCCTGACTTTC.

The chain joins TRBV6-5 to TRBJ1-3, with TRBD1 as a possible D gene (6 bases). From germline, CDR1 is MNHEY and CDR2 SVGAGI. CDR3 length equals 14 residues. V lost 8 bases to trimming and J lost 2 bases, with 13 bases between them. CDR3 loop: CASAHRTAGNTIYF. CDR3 bases: TGTGCCAGCGCTCACCGGACAGCTGGAAACACCATATATTTT.

The chain carries TRBV7-8 and TRBJ2-3; 10 nucleotides match TRBD2. Losses at the gene ends were 6 bases for V and 0 bases for J; bases not matched to a gene: 3. The CDR3 totals 15 residues. The germline CDR1 and CDR2 sequences are SGHVS and FQNEAQ. CDR3 coding DNA: TGTGCCAGCAGGCCTAGCGGGGGAAGCACAGATACGCAGTATTTT. It encodes CASRPSGGSTDTQYF.

This clonotype was counted a few times. CDR3 nucleotides: TGTGCCATCAGTGAGACCGATGTGCAATATAGCAATCAGCCCCAGCATTTT. Its translation: CAISETDVQYSNQPQHF. This chain connects TRBV10-3 to TRBJ1-5; D remains ambiguous. CDR1 ENHRY and CDR2 SYGVKD come from the germline V gene. The CDR3 covers 17 residues. V lost 2 bases to trimming and J lost 0 bases, with 14 bases between them.

This clonotype came up a few times. V gene TRBV7-2 combines with J gene TRBJ2-3, with D unclear. Trimming removed 3 bases at V and 8 bases at J, with 21 bases between. Per germline, CDR1 SGHTA and CDR2 FQGNSA. This CDR3 is 16 amino acids long. CDR3 in amino acids: CASSLRGTDLGGTQYF. CDR3 DNA sequence: TGTGCCAGCAGCTTGAGAGGAACTGATCTAGGCGGTACGCAGTATTTT.

This clonotype was seen a handful of times. The chain is built from TRBV7-3 and TRBJ1-1, with D possibly being TRBD1 (5 bases). Germline loops: CDR1 SGHTA, CDR2 FQGTGA. The length of the CDR3 is 14 residues. Trimming took off 5 bases at V and 1 base at J, with 11 bases between the two ends. The CDR3 loop is CASSQGATNTEAFF. The CDR3 DNA sequence: TGTGCCAGCAGCCAAGGGGCTACGAACACTGAAGCTTTCTTT.

The sample holds a few counts of this clonotype. The chain couples TRBV7-3 to TRBJ1-1; possible D gene TRBD1, 6 bases. The CDR3 length is 14 residues. Germline V gene lookup returns CDR1 SGHTA and CDR2 FQGTGA. Trimming stripped 4 bases from V and 5 bases from J, with 14 bases between. The CDR3 protein is CASSSTGGGTEAFF. The CDR3 DNA sequence: TGTGCCAGCAGCTCAACGGGGGGCGGAACTGAAGCTTTCTTT.

This clonotype was detected a few times. The chain is built from TRBV3-1 and TRBJ1-5; D uncertain. Deletions cut 1 base from V and 4 bases from J, with 11 bases between. Germline assignment: CDR1 LGHDT and CDR2 YNNKEL (reference sequence). The CDR3 loop spans 15 amino acids. The CDR3: CASSQGGFPNQPQHF. DNA of the CDR3: TGTGCCAGCAGCCAAGGGGGTTTTCCGAATCAGCCCCAGCATTTT.

V and J are TRBV7-2 and TRBJ2-5; D might be TRBD1 or TRBD2, each matching 5 bases. The germline V gene encodes CDR1 SGHTA and CDR2 FQGNSA. V lost 5 bases to trimming and J lost 7 bases, with 14 bases between them. The CDR3 consists of 13 residues. The CDR3 DNA reads as TGTGCCAGCAGCCCGGGGCAGAGCGGGACCCAGTACTTC. Amino acid sequence: CASSPGQSGTQYF.

This clonotype occurred a few times. The chain recombines TRBV6-5 with TRBJ2-7, with no clear D. Trimming pared 4 bases from V and 2 bases from J, leaving 12 bases between. The CDR3 consists of 14 residues. Per the germline V gene, CDR1 is MNHEY and CDR2 is SVGAGI. The CDR3 protein is CASSSRKGAYEQYV. DNA of the CDR3: TGTGCCAGCAGTTCACGTAAGGGCGCCTACGAGCAGTACGTC.

This clonotype was seen a few times. The V gene is TRBV12-3 or TRBV12-4, the J gene TRBJ2-1; a weak D match, TRBD1 (6 bases). With 6 bases removed from V and 0 bases from J, the gap between germline ends came to 9 bases. The CDR3 has 14 amino acids. The CDR3 DNA is TGTGCCAGCAGCCGCAGGGGCTCCTACAATGAGCAGTTCTTC. Translated: CASSRRGSYNEQFF.

The chain combines TRBV7-9 with TRBJ1-5, with a weak D call TRBD1 (5 bases). Trimming pared 4 bases from V and 2 bases from J, leaving 9 bases between. In germline, CDR1 is SEHNR, CDR2 FQNEAQ (reference sequence). This CDR3 comprises 14 residues. The CDR3 coding sequence is TGTGCCAGCAGCTCCGGGGCCCGCAATCAGCCCCAGCATTTT. Translated: CASSSGARNQPQHF.

At least ten counts were recorded for this clonotype. This rearrangement joins TRBV7-8 to TRBJ2-3; D is uncertain. The CDR3 consists of 14 residues. The V gene lost 2 bases and the J gene lost 2 bases, with 8 bases spanning the gap. Germline-derived CDR1 and CDR2 are SGHVS and FQNEAQ. The CDR3 DNA is TGTGCCAGCAGCTTACAACGAAACACAGATACGCAGTATTTT. Amino acid sequence: CASSLQRNTDTQYF.

The table lists this clonotype with many counts. The chain joins TRBV7-8 to TRBJ2-3; TRBD2 might be the D (7 bases). The germline V gene encodes CDR1 SGHVS and CDR2 FQNEAQ. The CDR3 consists of 15 residues. V was pared by 1 base and J by 2 bases, with 10 bases between. CDR3 region: CASSLGGGATDTQYF. In DNA, the CDR3 is TGTGCCAGCAGCTTAGGCGGGGGCGCCACAGATACGCAGTATTTT.

The chain joins TRBV3-1 to TRBJ2-1; D might be TRBD1 (6 bases). The length of the CDR3 is 14 residues. V lost 10 bases, J lost 3 bases, and 16 bases lay in between. Germline lookup yields CDR1 LGHDT and CDR2 YNNKEL (reference sequence). CDR3 bases: TGTGCCACCAGTGGGACAAACCTCTACAATGAGCAGTTCTTC. Its translation is CATSGTNLYNEQFF.